These T cell receptor beta chains were read from a single sample in a study of control samples from healthy donors and cancer patients. Measured with immunoSEQ multiplex PCR; TCRdb has only the in-frame clones, and not every one. This table holds around 140,000 clones, roughly 86% found once. The sequenced sample consisted of PBMCs. All receptors come from a man in his fifties or sixties with head and neck cancer. The CDR3 runs from the conserved cysteine through the conserved F or W. Fields, in order: V gene, clone size, D gene, J gene, CDR3 DNA, CDR3 protein. The D gene is left open where the match is weak. Clone size is shown for a subset of rows, as once, few, many or a class of expanded clone.

V gene: TRBV11-2; clone size: -; D gene: -; J gene: TRBJ2-7; CDR3 DNA: TGTGCCAGCAGCTTACCCCCCGGGACTCTCTCCTACGAGCAGTACTTC; CDR3 protein: CASSLPPGTLSYEQYF
V gene: TRBV9; clone size: -; D gene: TRBD2; J gene: TRBJ2-3; CDR3 DNA: TGTGCCAGCACCCACGCCGGGGGAGCGGGGTCTGATACGCAGTATTTT; CDR3 protein: CASTHAGGAGSDTQYF
V gene: TRBV27; clone size: -; D gene: -; J gene: TRBJ2-1; CDR3 DNA: TGTGCCACCCTACTAACTTCAGGACAGTTTTACAATGAGCAGTTCTTC; CDR3 protein: CATLLTSGQFYNEQFF
V gene: TRBV6-6; clone size: once; D gene: -; J gene: TRBJ1-4; CDR3 DNA: TGTGCCAGCAGTTACGGGGGTTCTAATGAAAAACTGTTTTTT; CDR3 protein: CASSYGGSNEKLFF
V gene: TRBV5-1; clone size: few; D gene: -; J gene: TRBJ2-2; CDR3 DNA: TGCGCCAGCAGCTTCGATTACACCGGGGAGCTGTTTTTT; CDR3 protein: CASSFDYTGELFF
V gene: TRBV24-1; clone size: -; D gene: -; J gene: TRBJ2-7; CDR3 DNA: TGTGCCACCAGTGATCGAGGTCTGGGGGAGCAGTACTTC; CDR3 protein: CATSDRGLGEQYF
V gene: TRBV7-6; clone size: -; D gene: -; J gene: TRBJ1-2; CDR3 DNA: TGTGCCAGCAGCTTACGACAGTCAAGTGGCTACACCTTC; CDR3 protein: CASSLRQSSGYTF
V gene: TRBV3-1/TRBV3-2; clone size: -; D gene: -; J gene: TRBJ1-1; CDR3 DNA: TGTGCCAGCAGCCAAGTGGGGACAGAAGCTTTCTTT; CDR3 protein: CASSQVGTEAFF
V gene: TRBV9; clone size: -; D gene: -; J gene: TRBJ1-2; CDR3 DNA: TGTGCCAGCAGCGTAGGGGGGGTACCAGCTAACTATGGCTACACCTTC; CDR3 protein: CASSVGGVPANYGYTF
V gene: TRBV19; clone size: -; D gene: TRBD1; J gene: TRBJ1-5; CDR3 DNA: TGTGCCAGTACAAACACAGGGGGCAATCAGCCCCAGCATTTT; CDR3 protein: CASTNTGGNQPQHF
V gene: TRBV27; clone size: -; D gene: TRBD2; J gene: TRBJ2-3; CDR3 DNA: TGTGCCAGCAGGAGCGGGACTAGCGGGAGGGGCACAGATACGCAGTATTTT; CDR3 protein: CASRSGTSGRGTDTQYF
V gene: TRBV7-3; clone size: once; D gene: -; J gene: TRBJ2-1; CDR3 DNA: TGTGCCAGCAGCTTAATTCGCAGCTACAATGAGCAGTTCTTC; CDR3 protein: CASSLIRSYNEQFF
V gene: TRBV19; clone size: -; D gene: -; J gene: TRBJ2-3; CDR3 DNA: TGTGCCAGTAGTATAATCGGGAGCACAGATACGCAGTATTTT; CDR3 protein: CASSIIGSTDTQYF
V gene: TRBV18; clone size: -; D gene: TRBD1; J gene: TRBJ1-3; CDR3 DNA: TGTGCCAGCTCACCACCGAGCTCAGGGGGTAACACCATATATTTT; CDR3 protein: CASSPPSSGGNTIYF
V gene: TRBV6-5; clone size: -; D gene: -; J gene: TRBJ1-2; CDR3 DNA: TGTGCCAGCAGTTTGGACATAGACTATGGCTACACCTTC; CDR3 protein: CASSLDIDYGYTF
V gene: TRBV7-9; clone size: -; D gene: -; J gene: TRBJ2-3; CDR3 DNA: TGTGCCAGCAGCTTAGCGGGGAGGGATACGCAGTATTTT; CDR3 protein: CASSLAGRDTQYF
V gene: TRBV27; clone size: -; D gene: -; J gene: TRBJ1-6; CDR3 DNA: TGTGCCAGCAGGGGACTCATCTATAATTCACCCCTCCACTTT; CDR3 protein: CASRGLIYNSPLHF